This TCR beta chain was sequenced during a study of blood T cell repertoires in COVID-19. V shed 5 bases and J 3 bases; nucleotides not matched to a gene: 7. Germline V gene lookup returns CDR1 MRHNA and CDR2 SNTAGT. This CDR3 is 16 amino acids long. The repertoire was sequenced with immunoSEQ multiplex PCR; TCRdb's copy has only in-frame clones and lacks some. The sample lists 90,000 or so clones, over 70% occurring once. Material for sequencing was peripheral blood. The chain combines TRBV6-4 with TRBJ2-2, with TRBD1 matching 9 bases. The sequence was obtained from an older man with active or convalescent COVID-19. This CDR3 is CASSTGQGRDTGELFF. The CDR3 DNA is TGTGCCAGCAGTACTGGACAGGGGCGCGACACCGGGGAGCTGTTTTTT.